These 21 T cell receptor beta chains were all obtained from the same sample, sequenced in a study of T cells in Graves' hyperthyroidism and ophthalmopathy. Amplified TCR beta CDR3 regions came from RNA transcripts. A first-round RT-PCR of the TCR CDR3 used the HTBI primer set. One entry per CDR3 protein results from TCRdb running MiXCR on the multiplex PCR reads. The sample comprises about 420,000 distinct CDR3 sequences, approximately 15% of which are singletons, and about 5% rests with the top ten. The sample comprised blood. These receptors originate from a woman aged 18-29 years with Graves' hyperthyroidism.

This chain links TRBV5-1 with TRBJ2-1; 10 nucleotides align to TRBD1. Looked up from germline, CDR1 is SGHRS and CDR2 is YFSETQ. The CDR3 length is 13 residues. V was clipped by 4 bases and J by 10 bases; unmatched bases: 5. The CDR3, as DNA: TGCGCCAGCAGCCAGGGACAGGGGAGCGAGCAGTTCTTC. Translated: CASSQGQGSEQFF.

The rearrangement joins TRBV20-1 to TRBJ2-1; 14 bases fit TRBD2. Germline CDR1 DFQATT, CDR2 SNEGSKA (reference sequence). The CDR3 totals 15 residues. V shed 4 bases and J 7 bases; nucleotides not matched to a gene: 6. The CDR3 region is CSAIRLAGGGNEQFF. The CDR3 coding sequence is TGCAGTGCTATAAGACTAGCGGGGGGGGGGAATGAGCAGTTCTTC.

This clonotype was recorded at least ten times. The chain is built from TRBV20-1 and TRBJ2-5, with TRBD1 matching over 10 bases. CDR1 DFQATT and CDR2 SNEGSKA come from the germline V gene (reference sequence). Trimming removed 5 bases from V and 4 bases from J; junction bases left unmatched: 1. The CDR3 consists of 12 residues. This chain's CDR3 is CSAGDRGETQYF. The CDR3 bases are TGCAGTGCTGGGGACAGGGGAGAGACCCAGTACTTC.

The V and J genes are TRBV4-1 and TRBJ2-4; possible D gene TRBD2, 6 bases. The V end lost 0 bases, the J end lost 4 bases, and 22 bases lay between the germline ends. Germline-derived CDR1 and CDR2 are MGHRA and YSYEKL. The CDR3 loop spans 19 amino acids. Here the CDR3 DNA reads TGCGCCAGCAGCCAAGATCCCCAAGCGGGTCAGCCCAGGAAAAACATTCAGTACTTC. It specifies CASSQDPQAGQPRKNIQYF.

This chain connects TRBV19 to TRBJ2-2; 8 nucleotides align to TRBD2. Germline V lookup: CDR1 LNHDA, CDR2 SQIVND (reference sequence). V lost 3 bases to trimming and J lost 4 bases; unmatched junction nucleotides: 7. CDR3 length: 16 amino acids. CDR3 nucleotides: TGTGCCAGTAGTATCGCCGGGACTAGACGCACCGGGGAGCTGTTTTTT. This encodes CASSIAGTRRTGELFF.

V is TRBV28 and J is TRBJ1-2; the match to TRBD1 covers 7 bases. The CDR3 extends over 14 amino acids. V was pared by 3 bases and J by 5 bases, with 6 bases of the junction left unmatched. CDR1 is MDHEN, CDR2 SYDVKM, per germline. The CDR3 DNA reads TGTGCCAGCAGTTTTGAGGGGGCACGGTATGGCTACACCTTC. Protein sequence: CASSFEGARYGYTF.

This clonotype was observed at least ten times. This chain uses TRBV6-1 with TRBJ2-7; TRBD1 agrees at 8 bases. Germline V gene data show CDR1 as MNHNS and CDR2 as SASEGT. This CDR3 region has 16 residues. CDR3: CATRPGQGIFWDEQYF. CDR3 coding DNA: TGTGCTACCCGCCCCGGACAGGGAATTTTTTGGGACGAGCAGTACTTC.

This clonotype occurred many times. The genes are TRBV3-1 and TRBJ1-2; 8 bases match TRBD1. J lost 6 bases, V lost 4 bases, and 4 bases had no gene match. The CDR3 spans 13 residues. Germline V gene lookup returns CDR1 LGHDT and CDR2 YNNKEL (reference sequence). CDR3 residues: CASSRQGINGYTF. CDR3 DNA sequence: TGTGCCAGCAGCCGACAGGGGATAAATGGCTACACCTTC. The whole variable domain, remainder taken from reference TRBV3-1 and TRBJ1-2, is DTAVSQTPKYLVTQMGNDKSIKCEQNLGHDTMYWYKQDSKKFLKIMFSYNNKELIINETVPNRFSPKSPDKAHLNLHINSLELGDSAVYFCASSRQGINGYTFGSGTRLTVV.

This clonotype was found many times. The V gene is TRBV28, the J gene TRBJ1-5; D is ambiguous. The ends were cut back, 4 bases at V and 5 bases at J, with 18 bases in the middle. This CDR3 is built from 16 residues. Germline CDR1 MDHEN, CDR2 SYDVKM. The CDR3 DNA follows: TGTGCCAGCAGTTATTGGCAGCCCTCCTCCGATCAGCCCCAGCATTTT. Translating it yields CASSYWQPSSDQPQHF.

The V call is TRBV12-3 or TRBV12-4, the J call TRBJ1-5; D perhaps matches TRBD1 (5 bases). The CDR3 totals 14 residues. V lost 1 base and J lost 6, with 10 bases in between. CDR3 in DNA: TGTGCCAGCAGTTTAGGTGCGGGGACTCAGCCCCAGCATTTT. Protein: CASSLGAGTQPQHF.

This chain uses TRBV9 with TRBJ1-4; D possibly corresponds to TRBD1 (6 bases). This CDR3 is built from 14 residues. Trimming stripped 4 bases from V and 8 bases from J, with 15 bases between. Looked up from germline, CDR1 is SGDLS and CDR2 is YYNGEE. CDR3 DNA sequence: TGTGCCAGCAGCACCCAAGGGGGGCGAGAAAAACTGTTTTTT. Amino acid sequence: CASSTQGGREKLFF.

The chain's CDR3 is CASSQPLHGRGNEQFF. The CDR3 DNA is TGCGCCAGCAGCCAACCCCTCCACGGGAGGGGCAATGAGCAGTTCTTC. The chain links TRBV4-1 to TRBJ2-1; 8 bases fit TRBD2. This CDR3 spans 16 amino acids. The junction had 9 bases not matched to a gene; V was cut back by 2 bases and J by 6 bases. CDR1 is MGHRA and CDR2 is YSYEKL in the germline V gene.

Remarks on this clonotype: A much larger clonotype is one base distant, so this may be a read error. Here the CDR3 DNA reads TGTGCCGGCAGCTTATACCGGGGGTTGTACAATGAGCAGTTCTTC. It codes for CAGSLYRGLYNEQFF. The V and J genes are TRBV11-2 and TRBJ2-1; possibly TRBD2 for D (6 bases). CDR3 length equals 15 residues. Germline-derived CDR1 and CDR2 are SGHAT and FQNNGV.

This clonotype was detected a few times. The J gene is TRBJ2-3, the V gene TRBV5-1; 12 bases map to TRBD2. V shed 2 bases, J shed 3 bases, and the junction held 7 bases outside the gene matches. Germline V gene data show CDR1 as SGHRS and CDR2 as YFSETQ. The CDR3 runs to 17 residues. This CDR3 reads CASSFGLAGLVTDTQYF. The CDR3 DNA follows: TGCGCCAGCAGCTTCGGACTAGCGGGACTGGTGACAGATACGCAGTATTTT.

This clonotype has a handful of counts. The CDR3 loop reads CASSLRTSGRANTGELFF. The CDR3 bases are TGTGCCAGCAGCCTCCGGACTAGCGGGAGGGCGAACACCGGGGAGCTGTTTTTT. The chain has TRBV7-3 and TRBJ2-2, with TRBD2 identical over 15 bases. The CDR3 is 18 residues long. The germline V gene has CDR1 SGHTA and CDR2 FQGTGA. Trimming cost V 5 bases and J 0 bases; bases outside gene matches: 4. Complete variable domain (other parts from reference TRBV7-3 and TRBJ2-2): GAGVSQTPSNKVTEKGKYVELRCDPISGHTALYWYRQSLGQGPEFLIYFQGTGAADDSGLPNDRFFAVRPEGSVSTLKIQRTERGDSAVYLCASSLRTSGRANTGELFFGEGSRLTVL.

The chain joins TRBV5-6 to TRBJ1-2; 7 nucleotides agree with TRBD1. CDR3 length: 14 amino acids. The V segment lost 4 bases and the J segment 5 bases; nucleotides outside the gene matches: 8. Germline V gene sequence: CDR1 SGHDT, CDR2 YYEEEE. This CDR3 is CASSGQASSYGYTF. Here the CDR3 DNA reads TGTGCCAGCAGCGGACAGGCGAGTTCATATGGCTACACCTTC.

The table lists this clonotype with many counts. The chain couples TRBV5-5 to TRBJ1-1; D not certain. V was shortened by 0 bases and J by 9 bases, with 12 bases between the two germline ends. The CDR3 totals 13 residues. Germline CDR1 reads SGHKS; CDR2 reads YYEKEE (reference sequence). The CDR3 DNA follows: TGTGCCAGCAGCTTGGAGGTCACGCGTCAAGCTTTCTTT. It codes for CASSLEVTRQAFF.

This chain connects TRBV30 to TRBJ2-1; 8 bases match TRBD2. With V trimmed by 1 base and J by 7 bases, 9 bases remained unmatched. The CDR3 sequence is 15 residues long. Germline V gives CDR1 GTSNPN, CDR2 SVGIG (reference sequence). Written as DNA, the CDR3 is TGTGCCTGGAGTGGACATTTGGCGGGAGGTAATGAGCAGTTCTTC. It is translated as CAWSGHLAGGNEQFF.

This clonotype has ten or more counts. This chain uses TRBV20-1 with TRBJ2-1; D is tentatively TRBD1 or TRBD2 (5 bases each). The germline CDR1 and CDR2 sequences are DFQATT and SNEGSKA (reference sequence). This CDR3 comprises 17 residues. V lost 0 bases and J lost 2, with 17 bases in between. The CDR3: CSARDSSGHLTYNEQFF. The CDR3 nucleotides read TGCAGTGCTAGAGATTCAAGCGGACACCTTACCTACAATGAGCAGTTCTTC.

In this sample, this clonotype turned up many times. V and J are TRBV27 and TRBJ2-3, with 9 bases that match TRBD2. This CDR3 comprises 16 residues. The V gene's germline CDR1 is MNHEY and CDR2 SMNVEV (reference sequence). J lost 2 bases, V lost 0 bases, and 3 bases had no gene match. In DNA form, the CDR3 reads TGTGCCAGCAGTTTATCCCTAGCGGGGTCCACAGATACGCAGTATTTT. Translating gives CASSLSLAGSTDTQYF.

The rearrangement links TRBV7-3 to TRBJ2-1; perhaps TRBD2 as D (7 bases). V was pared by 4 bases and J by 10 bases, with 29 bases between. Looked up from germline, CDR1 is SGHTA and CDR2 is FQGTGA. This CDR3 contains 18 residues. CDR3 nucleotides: TGTGCCAGCAGCTCAATGAGGAGCGGGACAAGATCTGCAAGCGAGCAGTTCTTC. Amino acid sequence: CASSSMRSGTRSASEQFF.